The 2 T cell receptor beta chains listed next were all sequenced from one sample in a study of cytotoxic CD8 clonotypes in ibrutinib-treated CLL. The protocol was immunoSEQ multiplex PCR, while the TCRdb copy is restricted to in-frame clones and leaves out a portion. Among more than 25,000 clones listed, around 76% were seen once. The sequencing used PBMCs, collected after 36 months of ibrutinib treatment. These receptors all stem from a human donor with chronic lymphocytic leukemia.

This chain uses TRBV9 with TRBJ2-1; 8 bases fit TRBD2. Germline CDR1 reads SGDLS; CDR2 reads YYNGEE. The CDR3 has 16 residues. With 0 bases clipped from V and 5 bases from J, the junction kept 7 bases outside the gene matches. The CDR3 sequence: CASSVGGAGAHNEQFF. CDR3 DNA sequence: TGTGCCAGCAGCGTAGGGGGAGCGGGGGCCCACAATGAGCAGTTCTTC. Combining the CDR3 with reference TRBV9 and TRBJ2-1 gives the whole variable domain DSGVTQTPKHLITATGQRVTLRCSPRSGDLSVYWYQQSLDQGLQFLIQYYNGEERAKGNILERFSAQQFPDLHSELNLSSLELGDSALYFCASSVGGAGAHNEQFFGPGTRLTVL.

This chain links TRBV7-9 with TRBJ1-4; TRBD1 is a possible D gene (6 bases). The CDR3 extends over 15 amino acids. V lost 4 bases and J lost 3, with 12 bases in between. Germline CDR1 reads SEHNR; CDR2 reads FQNEAQ (reference sequence). The CDR3 DNA follows: TGTGCCAGCAGCTGGCTGACAGGCCCTAATGAAAAACTGTTTTTT. Protein product: CASSWLTGPNEKLFF.